What follows are 31 T cell receptor beta chains derived from one specimen sequenced in a study of blood T cell repertoires in COVID-19. Generated by immunoSEQ multiplex PCR, the TCRdb table keeps only in-frame clones and is missing some. Of 320,000 or so clones in the sample, 85% were seen once. Material: PBMCs or T cells enriched from blood (not recorded which). All receptors derive from a woman in her 30s who had been exposed to COVID-19.

This sequence joins TRBV7-3 and TRBJ2-3; D is unclear. Trimming removed 1 base at V and 7 bases at J, with 3 bases between. The CDR3 loop spans 11 amino acids. Germline CDR1 reads SGHTA; CDR2 reads FQGTGA. CDR3 in amino acids: CASSLINTQYF. The CDR3 DNA is TGTGCCAGCAGCTTAATTAATACGCAGTATTTT.

This chain connects TRBV7-2 to TRBJ1-5, with TRBD1 identical over 10 bases. With V trimmed by 5 bases and J by 5 bases, 6 bases remained unmatched. The CDR3 covers 15 residues. Germline V gives CDR1 SGHTA, CDR2 FQGNSA. CDR3 bases: TGTGCCAGCAGCGCATGGGACAGGGGCTATCAGCCCCAGCATTTT. Encoded protein: CASSAWDRGYQPQHF.

The rearrangement links TRBV10-2 to TRBJ1-1; a possible D gene is TRBD1 (5 bases). The V end lost 3 bases, the J end lost 0 bases, and 8 bases lay between the germline ends. The CDR3 has 14 amino acids. CDR1 is WSHSY and CDR2 is SAAADI in the germline V gene. CDR3 residues: CASSDYRMNTEAFF. CDR3 bases: TGCGCCAGCAGTGATTACAGGATGAACACTGAAGCTTTCTTT.

The rearrangement uses TRBV18 and TRBJ2-7; 12 positions match TRBD1. The germline V gene has CDR1 KGHSH and CDR2 LQKENI. V dropped 2 bases and J dropped 5; count of bases not matched to a gene: 10. The CDR3 length is 17 residues. Here the CDR3 reads CASSPLLGQGATHEQYF. Written as DNA, the CDR3 is TGTGCCAGCTCACCATTGTTGGGACAGGGGGCCACGCACGAGCAGTACTTC.

The V gene is TRBV29-1, the J gene TRBJ1-2; no clear D. Germline V gene sequence: CDR1 SQVTM, CDR2 ANQGSEA. V was clipped by 0 bases and J by 5 bases, with 7 bases between them. This CDR3 has 12 amino acids. The CDR3 DNA is TGCAGCGTTGAAGATCTTCGGTATGGCTACACCTTC. It is translated as CSVEDLRYGYTF.

The chain employs TRBV19 and TRBJ2-2; D is possibly TRBD2 (5 bases). With 0 bases removed from V and 9 bases from J, the gap between germline ends came to 17 bases. The CDR3 covers 16 residues. Germline V gene lookup returns CDR1 LNHDA and CDR2 SQIVND (reference sequence). Here the CDR3 reads CASSIDRSIPGRELFF. For the CDR3, the DNA is TGTGCCAGTAGTATAGATCGGTCCATTCCGGGAAGGGAGCTGTTTTTT.

V is TRBV28 and J is TRBJ2-5, with 9 bases that match TRBD2. Per the germline V gene, CDR1 is MDHEN and CDR2 is SYDVKM. The J segment lost 3 bases and the V segment lost 7 bases, leaving 12 bases of the junction unmatched. There are 16 residues in the CDR3. The CDR3 DNA is TGTGCCAGCACCCGAATCCTAGCGGGAAATAAAGAGACCCAGTACTTC. Protein product: CASTRILAGNKETQYF.

Worth noting for this clone: One junction end does not reproduce the germline sequence, and a read error may be involved. V is TRBV7-7 and J is TRBJ2-2, with D possibly TRBD1 on 6 matching bases. The CDR3 is made up of 17 amino acids. The germline gives CDR1 SSHAT, CDR2 FNYEAQ (reference sequence). CDR3 DNA: TGTGCTAGCAGCTTAGGCCGGGGCCAGGGGAGCCTCGGGGAGCTGTTTTTT. This gives the protein CASSLGRGQGSLGELFF. Looking up the rest from reference TRBV7-7 and TRBJ2-2 gives the full variable domain: GAGVSQSPRYKVTKRGQDVTLRCDPISSHATLYWYQQALGQGPEFLTYFNYEAQPDKSGLPSDRFSAERPEGSISTLTIQRTEQRDSAMYRCASSLGRGQGSLGELFFGEGSRLTVL.

V gene TRBV21-1 combines with J gene TRBJ2-7; the D segment call TRBD1 is taken from the table without a DNA check. TRBV21-1 is labeled a pseudogene. The CDR3 consists of 18 residues. This CDR3 is CASNNECTRDRGQYEQYF. The CDR3 DNA reads TGTGCCAGCAACAACGAATGCACTAGGGACAGGGGGCAGTACGAGCAGTACTTC.

The chain recombines TRBV30 with TRBJ1-4, with TRBD1 as a possible D gene (6 bases). There are 16 residues in the CDR3. Germline-derived CDR1 and CDR2 are GTSNPN and SVGIG (reference sequence). V lost 4 bases and J 2 bases, leaving 17 bases between the germline ends. CDR3 DNA sequence: TGTGCCTGGATAGGGGGAAGGGGTAACACTAATGAAAAACTGTTTTTT. Residues: CAWIGGRGNTNEKLFF.

The CDR3 coding sequence is TGTGCCAGTAGTTATCAATGGGGCGGCACTGAAGCTTTCTTT. Encoded protein: CASSYQWGGTEAFF. The V and J genes are TRBV19 and TRBJ1-1; D may be TRBD1 (5 bases). This CDR3 contains 14 residues. Germline CDR1 is LNHDA and CDR2 is SQIVND (reference sequence). With 5 bases removed from V and 4 bases from J, the gap between germline ends came to 14 bases.

V gene TRBV6-5 combines with J gene TRBJ1-1; D is perhaps TRBD1 (6 bases). The ends were cut back, 6 bases at V and 5 bases at J, with 10 bases in the middle. This CDR3 is built from 12 residues. Germline loops: CDR1 MNHEY, CDR2 SVGAGI. CDR3 in amino acids: CASRTGSTEAFF. The CDR3 nucleotides read TGTGCCAGCAGAACAGGGAGTACTGAAGCTTTCTTT.

Only a few counts were recorded for this clone. CDR3 in DNA: TGTGCCAGCAGCATACAGCCGCCGTATGGCTACACCTTC. Protein sequence: CASSIQPPYGYTF. The V and J genes are TRBV2 and TRBJ1-2; D uncertain. This CDR3 is 13 amino acids long. Trimming removed 6 bases from V and 5 bases from J, with 13 bases in between. The germline V gene encodes CDR1 SNHLY and CDR2 FYNNEI.

In this sample, this clone turned up a few times. The V gene is TRBV19, the J gene TRBJ2-7, with a tentative D call TRBD1 (6 bases). V was shortened by 4 bases and J by 6 bases, with 10 bases between the two germline ends. Germline V lookup: CDR1 LNHDA, CDR2 SQIVND (reference sequence). The CDR3 consists of 12 residues. The CDR3 region is CASSKEGGEQYF. CDR3 coding DNA: TGTGCCAGTAGTAAGGAAGGGGGCGAGCAGTACTTC. Drawing the rest from reference TRBV19 and TRBJ2-7, the complete variable domain is DGGITQSPKYLFRKEGQNVTLSCEQNLNHDAMYWYRQDPGQGLRLIYYSQIVNDFQKGDIAEGYSVSREKKESFPLTVTSAQKNPTAFYLCASSKEGGEQYFGPGTRLTVT.

The V call is TRBV29-1, the J call TRBJ2-4; no clear D. Trimming cost V 0 bases and J 10 bases, with 10 bases left between them. This CDR3 comprises 12 residues. Per germline, CDR1 SQVTM and CDR2 ANQGSEA. The CDR3 bases are TGCAGCGTTGAAGACCCGCGCCCTATTCAGTACTTC. Its translation: CSVEDPRPIQYF.

This rearrangement joins TRBV28 to TRBJ2-2; 7 bases align to TRBD1. Germline assignment: CDR1 MDHEN and CDR2 SYDVKM. The CDR3 covers 15 residues. The V and J ends lost 3 bases and 7 bases, in that order; junction bases with no gene match: 8. Here the CDR3 DNA reads TGTGCCAGCAGTTTGGCTGACAGGGTCATCGGGGAGCTGTTTTTT. It is translated as CASSLADRVIGELFF.

This chain uses TRBV7-9 with TRBJ1-6; D not resolved. V gave up 10 bases and J gave up 8 bases, with 15 bases separating them. CDR3 size: 13 residues. CDR1 and CDR2 (germline): SEHNR, FQNEAQ (reference sequence). The CDR3 DNA follows: TGTGCCACGGAGGGTGCAGCGGATTCACCCCTCCACTTT. This gives the protein CATEGAADSPLHF.

V and J are TRBV27 and TRBJ1-6; D might be TRBD1 (5 bases). V lost 7 bases and J lost 13, with 14 bases in between. The CDR3 contains 12 residues. Germline values: CDR1 MNHEY, CDR2 SMNVEV (reference sequence). The CDR3 is CASTHLAGPLHF. The DNA of the CDR3 is TGTGCCAGCACCCACTTAGCAGGGCCCCTCCACTTT.

The gene calls are TRBV30 and TRBJ1-4; D perhaps matches TRBD1 (5 bases). Germline V gene data show CDR1 as GTSNPN and CDR2 as SVGIG (reference sequence). The CDR3 length is 14 residues. The V end lost 1 base, the J end lost 8 bases, and 14 bases lay between the germline ends. The CDR3 spells CAWSGTFSGEKLFF. The CDR3 DNA reads as TGTGCCTGGAGTGGGACCTTCTCAGGGGAAAAACTGTTTTTT.

The chain links TRBV28 to TRBJ1-5, with no clear D. V shed 2 bases and J shed 2 bases, with 13 bases lying between them. The V gene's germline CDR1 is MDHEN and CDR2 SYDVKM. There are 16 residues in the CDR3. The CDR3 nucleotides read TGTGCCAGCAGTTTAGCCGGAGTCTTGGGCAATCAGCCCCAGCATTTT. This sequence encodes CASSLAGVLGNQPQHF. Based on the CDR3 plus reference TRBV28 and TRBJ1-5, the full variable domain is DVKVTQSSRYLVKRTGEKVFLECVQDMDHENMFWYRQDPGLGLRLIYFSYDVKMKEKGDIPEGYSVSREKKERFSLILESASTNQTSMYLCASSLAGVLGNQPQHFGDGTRLSIL.

The chain employs TRBV29-1 and TRBJ1-1, with D tentatively TRBD1 (5 bases). There are 14 residues in the CDR3. The V end lost 0 bases, the J end lost 1 base, and 9 bases lay between the germline ends. Germline V CDR1 and CDR2: SQVTM, ANQGSEA. The CDR3 DNA sequence: TGCAGCGTTGAAGAGCGGGGCCCGAACACTGAAGCTTTCTTT. It codes for CSVEERGPNTEAFF.

The V gene is TRBV21-1, the J gene TRBJ1-4; the table's D call, TRBD1, was not checked against the DNA. TRBV21-1 is a known pseudogene. The CDR3 extends over 15 amino acids. CDR3 in DNA: TGTGCCAGCAGCAAAATACAGGGTGGAGGAGAAAAACTGTTTTTT. Amino acid sequence: CASSKIQGGGEKLFF.

This clone was found a few times. This chain's CDR3 is CASSRGYNQPQHF. The CDR3 coding sequence is TGTGCCAGCAGCCGGGGGTACAATCAGCCCCAGCATTTT. The J gene is TRBJ1-5, the V gene TRBV9, with a tentative D call TRBD1 (5 bases). The length of the CDR3 is 13 residues. With 4 bases removed from V and 3 bases from J, the gap between germline ends came to 8 bases. The germline gives CDR1 SGDLS, CDR2 YYNGEE.

The count of this clone is one. The V and J genes are TRBV28 and TRBJ1-4; TRBD1 is a possible D gene (5 bases). CDR1 is MDHEN, CDR2 SYDVKM, per germline. This CDR3 has 15 amino acids. V lost 10 bases to trimming and J lost 0 bases, with 15 bases between them. The CDR3 bases are TGTGCCACCGGGGGGGACTCTGCAACTAATGAAAAACTGTTTTTT. This codes for CATGGDSATNEKLFF.

This rearrangement joins TRBV28 to TRBJ2-5, with D possibly being TRBD1 (6 bases). The length of the CDR3 is 15 residues. Germline loops: CDR1 MDHEN, CDR2 SYDVKM. Trimming shortened V by 2 bases and J by 2 bases, and 12 bases separated the two germline ends. The CDR3: CASSLQGRGQETQYF. CDR3 nucleotide sequence: TGTGCCAGCAGTTTACAGGGGAGAGGGCAAGAGACCCAGTACTTC. The complete variable domain, with remaining parts taken from reference TRBV28 and TRBJ2-5, reads DVKVTQSSRYLVKRTGEKVFLECVQDMDHENMFWYRQDPGLGLRLIYFSYDVKMKEKGDIPEGYSVSREKKERFSLILESASTNQTSMYLCASSLQGRGQETQYFGPGTRLLVL.

The chain combines TRBV7-3 with TRBJ2-3; D is unresolved. The CDR3 consists of 15 residues. The V gene lost 0 bases and the J gene lost 1 base, with 8 bases spanning the gap. Germline V lookup: CDR1 SGHTA, CDR2 FQGTGA. This CDR3 reads CASSLTNLGTDTQYF. CDR3 nucleotide sequence: TGTGCCAGCAGCTTAACGAACCTAGGCACAGATACGCAGTATTTT.

The chain combines TRBV28 with TRBJ2-7; D unresolved. CDR1 MDHEN and CDR2 SYDVKM come from the germline V gene. With 6 bases removed from V and 5 bases from J, the gap between germline ends came to 23 bases. CDR3 length: 16 residues. The DNA of the CDR3 is TGTGCCAGCAGCAACTACCAAACGTCTATAACGCACGAGCAGTACTTC. Its protein product is CASSNYQTSITHEQYF.

V usage is TRBV5-1 and J usage is TRBJ1-2; perhaps TRBD1 as D (6 bases). Deletions cut 7 bases from V and 7 bases from J, with 17 bases between. Per germline, CDR1 SGHRS and CDR2 YFSETQ. The length of the CDR3 is 13 residues. For the CDR3, the DNA is TGCGCCAGCTCCGAGGCGGGGGGCGGTGGCTACACCTTC. This sequence encodes CASSEAGGGGYTF. The full variable domain, with the rest looked up from reference TRBV5-1 and TRBJ1-2, is KAGVTQTPRYLIKTRGQQVTLSCSPISGHRSVSWYQQTPGQGLQFLFEYFSETQRNKGNFPGRFSGRQFSNSRSEMNVSTLELGDSALYLCASSEAGGGGYTFGSGTRLTVV.

The V gene is TRBV2, the J gene TRBJ1-6; a weak D match, TRBD1 (5 bases). V was cut by 7 bases and J by 8 bases, with 18 bases left in between. The germline CDR1 and CDR2 sequences are SNHLY and FYNNEI. This CDR3 region has 15 residues. DNA for the CDR3: TGTGCCAGCATCCCCGCGGGGCAGGCAGATTCACCCCTCCACTTT. This codes for CASIPAGQADSPLHF.

This chain links TRBV4-3 with TRBJ2-5, with D perhaps TRBD2 (6 bases). CDR3 size: 13 residues. The germline V gene encodes CDR1 LGHNA and CDR2 YSLEER. V dropped 3 bases and J dropped 5 bases, with 10 bases sitting between them. CDR3: CASSQSGVETQYF. CDR3 sequence (DNA): TGCGCCAGCAGCCAGTCGGGGGTGGAGACCCAGTACTTC.

As to this clone: One junction end does not reproduce the germline sequence, and a read error may be involved. The J gene is TRBJ1-1, the V gene TRBV4-1; TRBD1 might be the D (5 bases). The CDR3 is made up of 16 amino acids. Germline lookup yields CDR1 MGHRA and CDR2 YSYEKL. The CDR3 loop is CASSQVYRQLNAEAFF. The DNA of the CDR3 is TGCGCCAGCAGCCAAGTTTACCGACAGTTGAACGCTGAAGCTTTCTTT.